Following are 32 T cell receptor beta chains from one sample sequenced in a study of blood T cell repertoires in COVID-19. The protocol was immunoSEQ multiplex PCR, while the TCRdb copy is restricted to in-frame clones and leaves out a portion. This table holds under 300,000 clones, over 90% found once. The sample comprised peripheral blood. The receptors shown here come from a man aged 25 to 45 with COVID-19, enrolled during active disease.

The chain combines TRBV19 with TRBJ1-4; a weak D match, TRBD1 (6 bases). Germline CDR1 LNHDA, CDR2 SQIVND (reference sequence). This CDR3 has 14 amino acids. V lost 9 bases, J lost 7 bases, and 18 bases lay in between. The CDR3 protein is CASAPGGAREKLFF. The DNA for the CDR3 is TGTGCCAGCGCCCCCGGGGGGGCCCGTGAAAAACTGTTTTTT. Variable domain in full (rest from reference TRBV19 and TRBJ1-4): DGGITQSPKYLFRKEGQNVTLSCEQNLNHDAMYWYRQDPGQGLRLIYYSQIVNDFQKGDIAEGYSVSREKKESFPLTVTSAQKNPTAFYLCASAPGGAREKLFFGSGTQLSVL.

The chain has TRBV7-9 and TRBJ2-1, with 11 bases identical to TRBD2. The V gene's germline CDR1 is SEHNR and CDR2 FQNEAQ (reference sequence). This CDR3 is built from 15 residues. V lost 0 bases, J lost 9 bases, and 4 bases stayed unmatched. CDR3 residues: CASSLASGGVVEQFF. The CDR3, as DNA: TGTGCCAGCAGCTTAGCTAGCGGGGGGGTTGTTGAGCAGTTCTTC. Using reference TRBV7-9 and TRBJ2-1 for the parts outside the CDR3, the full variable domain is DTGVSQNPRHKITKRGQNVTFRCDPISEHNRLYWYRQTLGQGPEFLTYFQNEAQLEKSRLLSDRFSAERPKGSFSTLEIQRTEQGDSAMYLCASSLASGGVVEQFFGPGTRLTVL.

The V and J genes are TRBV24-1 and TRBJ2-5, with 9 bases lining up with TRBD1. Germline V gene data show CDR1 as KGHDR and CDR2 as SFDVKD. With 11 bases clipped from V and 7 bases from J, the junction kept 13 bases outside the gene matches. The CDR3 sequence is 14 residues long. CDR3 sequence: CANRPGTGFGTQYF. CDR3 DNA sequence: TGTGCCAACCGTCCCGGGACAGGGTTCGGGACCCAGTACTTC.

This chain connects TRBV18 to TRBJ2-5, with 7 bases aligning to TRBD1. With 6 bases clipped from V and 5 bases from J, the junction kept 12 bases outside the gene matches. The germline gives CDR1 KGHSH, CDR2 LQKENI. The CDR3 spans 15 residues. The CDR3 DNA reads TGTGCCAGCTCCAGAACCACTACAGGGGTGGAGACCCAGTACTTC. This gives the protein CASSRTTTGVETQYF. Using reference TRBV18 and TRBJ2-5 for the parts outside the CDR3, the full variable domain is NAGVMQNPRHLVRRRGQEARLRCSPMKGHSHVYWYRQLPEEGLKFMVYLQKENIIDESGMPKERFSAEFPKEGPSILRIQQVVRGDSAAYFCASSRTTTGVETQYFGPGTRLLVL.

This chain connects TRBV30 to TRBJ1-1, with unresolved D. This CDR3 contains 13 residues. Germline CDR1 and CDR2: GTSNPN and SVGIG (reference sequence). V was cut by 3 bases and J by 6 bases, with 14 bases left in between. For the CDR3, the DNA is TGTGCCTGGAGATTGGCCGGGGTGCCTGAAGCTTTCTTT. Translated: CAWRLAGVPEAFF.

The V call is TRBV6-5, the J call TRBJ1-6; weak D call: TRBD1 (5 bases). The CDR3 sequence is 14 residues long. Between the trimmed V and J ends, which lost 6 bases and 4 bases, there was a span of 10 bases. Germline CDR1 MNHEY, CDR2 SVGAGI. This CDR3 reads CASSSGLYNSPLHF. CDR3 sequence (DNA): TGTGCCAGCAGCTCAGGGCTGTATAATTCACCCCTCCACTTT.

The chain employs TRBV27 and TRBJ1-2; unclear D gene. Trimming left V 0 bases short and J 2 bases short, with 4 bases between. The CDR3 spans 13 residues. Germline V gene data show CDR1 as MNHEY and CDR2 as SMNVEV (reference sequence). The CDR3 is CASSLSTNYGYTF. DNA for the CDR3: TGTGCCAGCAGTTTATCGACAAACTATGGCTACACCTTC.

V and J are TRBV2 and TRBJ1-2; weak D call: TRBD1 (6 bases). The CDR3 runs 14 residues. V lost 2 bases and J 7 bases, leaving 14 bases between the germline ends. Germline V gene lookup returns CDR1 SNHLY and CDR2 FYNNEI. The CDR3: CASSEQVRGGGYTF. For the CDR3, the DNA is TGTGCCAGCAGTGAACAGGTCAGGGGTGGTGGCTACACCTTC.

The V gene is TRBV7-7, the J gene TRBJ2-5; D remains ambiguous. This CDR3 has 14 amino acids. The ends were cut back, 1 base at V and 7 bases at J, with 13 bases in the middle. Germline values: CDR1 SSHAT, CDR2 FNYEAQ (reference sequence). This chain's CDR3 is CASSLDTLVRTQYF. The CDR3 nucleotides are TGTGCCAGCAGCTTAGACACCCTAGTCAGGACCCAGTACTTC.

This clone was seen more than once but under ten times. In DNA, the CDR3 is TGTGCCAGCAGAACGACGGGTTATGGCTACACCTTC. Translated: CASRTTGYGYTF. V is TRBV21-1 and J is TRBJ1-2. TRBV21-1 is a pseudogene. This CDR3 is 12 amino acids long.

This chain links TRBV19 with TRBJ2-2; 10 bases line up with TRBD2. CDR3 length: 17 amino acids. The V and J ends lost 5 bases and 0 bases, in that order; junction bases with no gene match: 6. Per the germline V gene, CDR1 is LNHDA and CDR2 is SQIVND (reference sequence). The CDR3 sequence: CASSQAGGFANTGELFF. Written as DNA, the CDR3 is TGTGCCAGTAGTCAAGCGGGGGGGTTCGCGAACACCGGGGAGCTGTTTTTT.

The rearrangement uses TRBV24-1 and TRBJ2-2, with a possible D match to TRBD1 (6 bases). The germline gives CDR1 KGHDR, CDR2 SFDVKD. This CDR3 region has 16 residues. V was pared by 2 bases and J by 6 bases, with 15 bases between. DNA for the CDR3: TGTGCCACCAGTGATTCGTCCTACACAGGGTCCGGGGAGCTGTTTTTT. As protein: CATSDSSYTGSGELFF.

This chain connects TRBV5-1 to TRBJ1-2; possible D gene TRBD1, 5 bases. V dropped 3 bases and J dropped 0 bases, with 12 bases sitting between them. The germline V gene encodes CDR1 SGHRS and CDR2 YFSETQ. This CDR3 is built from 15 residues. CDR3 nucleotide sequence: TGCGCCAGCAGCTCGGGGGTCGGGGCTAACTATGGCTACACCTTC. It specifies CASSSGVGANYGYTF.

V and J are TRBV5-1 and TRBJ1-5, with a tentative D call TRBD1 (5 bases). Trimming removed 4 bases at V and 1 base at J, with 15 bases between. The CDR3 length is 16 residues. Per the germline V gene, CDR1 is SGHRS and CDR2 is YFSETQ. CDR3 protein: CASSAGEGQSNQPQHF. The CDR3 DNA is TGCGCCAGCAGCGCGGGGGAAGGGCAGAGCAATCAGCCCCAGCATTTT.

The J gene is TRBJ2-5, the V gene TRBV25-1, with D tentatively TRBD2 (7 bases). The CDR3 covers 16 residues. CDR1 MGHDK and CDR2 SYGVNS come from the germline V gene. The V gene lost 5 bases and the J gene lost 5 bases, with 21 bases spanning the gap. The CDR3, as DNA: TGTGCCAGCAGTAGGTTCCGTGGGGGGGCCCGGGAGACCCAGTACTTC. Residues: CASSRFRGGARETQYF.

CDR3 in DNA: TGTGCCATCAGCGGGACTAGCGGGGGAACCGGGGAGCTGTTTTTT. As protein: CAISGTSGGTGELFF. This chain links TRBV10-3 with TRBJ2-2, with TRBD2 matching 14 bases. CDR1 is ENHRY and CDR2 is SYGVKD in the germline V gene. CDR3 length: 15 amino acids. The trim removed 6 bases at V and 5 bases at J, leaving 2 bases unmatched.

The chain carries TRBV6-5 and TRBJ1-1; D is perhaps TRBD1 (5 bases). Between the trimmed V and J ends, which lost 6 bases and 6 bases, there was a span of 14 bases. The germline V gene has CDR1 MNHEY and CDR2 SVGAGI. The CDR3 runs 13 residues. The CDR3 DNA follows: TGTGCCAGCAGCCCCAGGGAATTAGCTGAAGCTTTCTTT. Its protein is CASSPRELAEAFF.

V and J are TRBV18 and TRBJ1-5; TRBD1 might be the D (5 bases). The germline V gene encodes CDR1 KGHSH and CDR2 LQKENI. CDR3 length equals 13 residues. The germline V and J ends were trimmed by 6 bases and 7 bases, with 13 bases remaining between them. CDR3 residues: CASSQGPLQPQHF. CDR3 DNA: TGTGCCAGCTCCCAGGGTCCCTTGCAGCCCCAGCATTTT.

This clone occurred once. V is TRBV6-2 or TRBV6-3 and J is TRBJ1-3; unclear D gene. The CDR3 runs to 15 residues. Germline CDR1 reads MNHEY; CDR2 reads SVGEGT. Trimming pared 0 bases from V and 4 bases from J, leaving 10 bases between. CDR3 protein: CASSYSSQIGNTIYF. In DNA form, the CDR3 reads TGTGCCAGCAGTTACTCTTCGCAGATCGGAAACACCATATATTTT.

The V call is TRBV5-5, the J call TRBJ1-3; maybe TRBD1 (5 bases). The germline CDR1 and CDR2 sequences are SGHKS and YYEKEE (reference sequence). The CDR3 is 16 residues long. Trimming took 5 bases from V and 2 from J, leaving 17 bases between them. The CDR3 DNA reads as TGTGCCAGCAGACCACCGGGACTAGAGGCTGGAAACACCATATATTTT. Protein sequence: CASRPPGLEAGNTIYF.

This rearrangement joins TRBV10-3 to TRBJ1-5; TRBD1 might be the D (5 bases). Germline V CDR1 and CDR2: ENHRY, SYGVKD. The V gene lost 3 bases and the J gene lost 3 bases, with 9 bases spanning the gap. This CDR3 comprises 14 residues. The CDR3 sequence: CAISESTANQPQHF. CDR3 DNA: TGTGCCATCAGTGAATCGACAGCCAATCAGCCCCAGCATTTT.

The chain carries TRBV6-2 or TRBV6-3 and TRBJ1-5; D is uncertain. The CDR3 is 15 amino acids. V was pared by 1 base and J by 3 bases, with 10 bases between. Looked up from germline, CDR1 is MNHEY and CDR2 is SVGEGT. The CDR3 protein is CASSYFPGPNQPQHF. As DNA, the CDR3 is TGTGCCAGCAGTTACTTCCCCGGTCCCAATCAGCCCCAGCATTTT.

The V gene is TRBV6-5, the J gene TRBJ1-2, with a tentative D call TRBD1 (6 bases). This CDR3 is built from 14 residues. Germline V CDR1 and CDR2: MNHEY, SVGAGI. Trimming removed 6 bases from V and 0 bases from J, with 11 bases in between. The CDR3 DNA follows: TGTGCCAGCAGCCCGGACAGAGCTAACTATGGCTACACCTTC. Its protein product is CASSPDRANYGYTF.

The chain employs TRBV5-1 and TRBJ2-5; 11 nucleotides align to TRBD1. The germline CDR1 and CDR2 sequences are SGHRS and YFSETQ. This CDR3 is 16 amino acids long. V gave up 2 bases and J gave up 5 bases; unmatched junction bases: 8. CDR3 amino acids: CASSFIRDRGLETQYF. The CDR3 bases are TGCGCCAGCAGCTTCATCCGGGACAGGGGGTTGGAGACCCAGTACTTC.

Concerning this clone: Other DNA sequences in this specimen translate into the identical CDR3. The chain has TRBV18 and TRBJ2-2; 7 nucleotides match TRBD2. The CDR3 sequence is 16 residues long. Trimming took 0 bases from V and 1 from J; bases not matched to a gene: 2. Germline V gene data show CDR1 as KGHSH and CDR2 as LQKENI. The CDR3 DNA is TGTGCCAGCTCACCACCGACGGGGGGGAACACCGGGGAGCTGTTTTTT. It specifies CASSPPTGGNTGELFF.

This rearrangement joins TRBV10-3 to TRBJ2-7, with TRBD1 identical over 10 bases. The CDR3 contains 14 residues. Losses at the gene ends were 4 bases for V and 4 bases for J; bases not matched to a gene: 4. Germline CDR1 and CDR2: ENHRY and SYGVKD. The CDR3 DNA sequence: TGTGCCATCAGTGGTGGGACAGGGGAGTACGAGCAGTACTTC. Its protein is CAISGGTGEYEQYF.

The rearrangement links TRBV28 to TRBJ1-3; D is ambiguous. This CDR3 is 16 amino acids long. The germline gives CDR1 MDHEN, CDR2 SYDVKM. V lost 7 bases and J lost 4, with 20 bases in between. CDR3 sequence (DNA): TGTGCCAGCACCAGTCACCGACGCGGAGAAGGAAACACCATATATTTT. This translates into CASTSHRRGEGNTIYF.

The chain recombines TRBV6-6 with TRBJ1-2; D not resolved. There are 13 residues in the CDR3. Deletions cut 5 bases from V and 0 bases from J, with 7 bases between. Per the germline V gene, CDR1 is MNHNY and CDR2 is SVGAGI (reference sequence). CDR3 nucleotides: TGTGCCAGCAGTCAAGCCTCTAACTATGGCTACACCTTC. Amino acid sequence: CASSQASNYGYTF.

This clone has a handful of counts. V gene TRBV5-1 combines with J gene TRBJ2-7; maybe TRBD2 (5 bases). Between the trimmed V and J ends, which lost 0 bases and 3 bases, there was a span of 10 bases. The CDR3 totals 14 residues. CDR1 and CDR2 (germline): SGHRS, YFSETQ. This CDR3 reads CASSLGLRDYEQYF. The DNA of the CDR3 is TGCGCCAGCAGCTTGGGACTCCGGGACTACGAGCAGTACTTC.

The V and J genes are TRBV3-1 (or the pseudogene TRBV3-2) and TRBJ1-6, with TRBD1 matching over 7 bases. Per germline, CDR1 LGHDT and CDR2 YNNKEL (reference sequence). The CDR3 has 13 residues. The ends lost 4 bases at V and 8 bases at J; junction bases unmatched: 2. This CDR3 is CASSPTGDSPLHF. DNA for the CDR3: TGTGCCAGCAGCCCCACAGGGGATTCACCCCTCCACTTT.

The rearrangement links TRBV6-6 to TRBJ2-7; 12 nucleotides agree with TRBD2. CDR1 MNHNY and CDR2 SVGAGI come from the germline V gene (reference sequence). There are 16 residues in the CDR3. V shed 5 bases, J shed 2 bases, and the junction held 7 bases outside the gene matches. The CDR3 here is CASSPSGLAGTYEQYF. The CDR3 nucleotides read TGTGCCAGCAGTCCTTCAGGACTAGCGGGGACCTACGAGCAGTACTTC.

The CDR3 sequence is CASSLEGFSTDTQYF. Here the CDR3 DNA reads TGTGCCAGCAGCTTGGAGGGGTTTAGCACAGATACGCAGTATTTT. The gene calls are TRBV11-2 and TRBJ2-3; D is perhaps TRBD2 (6 bases). The germline V gene has CDR1 SGHAT and CDR2 FQNNGV. CDR3 size: 15 residues. V was shortened by 3 bases and J by 0 bases, with 10 bases between the two germline ends. Supplemented by reference TRBV11-2 and TRBJ2-3, the full variable domain reads EAGVAQSPRYKIIEKRQSVAFWCNPISGHATLYWYQQILGQGPKLLIQFQNNGVVDDSQLPKDRFSAERLKGVDSTLKIQPAKLEDSAVYLCASSLEGFSTDTQYFGPGTRLTVL.